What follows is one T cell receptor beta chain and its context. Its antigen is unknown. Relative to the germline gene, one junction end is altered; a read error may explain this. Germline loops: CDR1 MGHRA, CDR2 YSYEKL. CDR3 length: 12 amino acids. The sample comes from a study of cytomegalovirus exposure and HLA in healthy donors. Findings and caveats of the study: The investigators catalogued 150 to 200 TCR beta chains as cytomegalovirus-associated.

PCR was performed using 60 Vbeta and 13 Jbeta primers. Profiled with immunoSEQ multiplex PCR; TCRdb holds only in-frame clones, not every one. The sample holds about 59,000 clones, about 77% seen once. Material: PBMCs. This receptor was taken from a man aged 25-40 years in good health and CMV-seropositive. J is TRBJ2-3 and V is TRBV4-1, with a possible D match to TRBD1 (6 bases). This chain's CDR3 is CASSLETGTQYF. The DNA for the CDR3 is TGCGCCAGCAGCCTAGAGACAGGTACGCAGTATTTT.